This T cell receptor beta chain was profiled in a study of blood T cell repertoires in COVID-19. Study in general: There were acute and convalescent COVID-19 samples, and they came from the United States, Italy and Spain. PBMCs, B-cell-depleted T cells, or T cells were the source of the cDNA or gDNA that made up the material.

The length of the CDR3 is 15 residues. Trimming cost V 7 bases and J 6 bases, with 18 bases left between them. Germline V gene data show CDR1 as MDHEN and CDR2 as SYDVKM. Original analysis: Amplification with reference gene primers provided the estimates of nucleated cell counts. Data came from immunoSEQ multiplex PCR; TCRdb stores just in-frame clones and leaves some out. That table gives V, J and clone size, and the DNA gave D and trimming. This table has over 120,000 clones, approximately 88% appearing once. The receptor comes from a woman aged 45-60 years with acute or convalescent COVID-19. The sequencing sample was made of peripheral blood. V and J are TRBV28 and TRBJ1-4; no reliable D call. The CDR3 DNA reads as TGTGCCAGCACCCCTCCAGGCCTGAAGTATGAAAAACTGTTTTTT. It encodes CASTPPGLKYEKLFF. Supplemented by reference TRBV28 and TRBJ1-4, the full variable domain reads DVKVTQSSRYLVKRTGEKVFLECVQDMDHENMFWYRQDPGLGLRLIYFSYDVKMKEKGDIPEGYSVSREKKERFSLILESASTNQTSMYLCASTPPGLKYEKLFFGSGTQLSVL.